This is a list of T cell receptor beta chains from one sample in a study of spatial heterogeneity in lung cancer. One entry per CDR3 protein, called by TCRdb with MiXCR from the 5' RACE reads. The profile shows 5,400 or so distinct CDR3 sequences, around 7.1% of them singletons. This specimen consisted of lung tumor tissue, obtained at surgery. Source of these receptors: a male donor with early-stage non-small cell lung cancer. Both conserved end residues are part of each CDR3. A D gene is named only where the DNA matches it firmly. A row's size may be missing; if present it is once, few, many or a size class.

V	D	size	J	CDR3	DNA
TRBV27	NA	many	TRBJ1-4	CASSSRANEKLFF	TGTGCCAGCAGTAGCAGGGCTAATGAAAAACTGTTTTTT
TRBV20-1	TRBD2	medium-sized	TRBJ2-1	CSARGPGTSGIGYNEQFF	TGCAGTGCTAGAGGGCCCGGGACTAGCGGGATTGGCTACAATGAGCAGTTCTTC
TRBV20-1	NA	many	TRBJ1-5	CSAREGWSNQPQHF	TGCAGTGCTAGAGAGGGGTGGAGCAATCAGCCCCAGCATTTT
TRBV4-2	NA	many	TRBJ2-3	CASSQGRDPANTQYF	TGTGCCAGCAGCCAAGGCAGGGACCCCGCTAATACGCAGTATTTT
TRBV10-2	NA	NA	TRBJ1-2	CASGAGAYYGYTF	TGCGCCAGCGGAGCGGGGGCGTACTATGGCTACACCTTC
TRBV5-1	TRBD2	many	TRBJ2-2	CASSSRPSGGVTGELFF	TGCGCCAGCAGCTCGCGACCTAGCGGGGGTGTTACCGGGGAGCTGTTTTTT
TRBV25-1	TRBD1	many	TRBJ2-7	CASNGQGSLDEQYF	TGTGCCAGCAACGGACAGGGGAGTCTGGACGAGCAGTACTTC
TRBV12-3/TRBV12-4	TRBD2	many	TRBJ2-3	CASSLPAGDPDTQYF	TGTGCCAGCAGTTTACCAGCGGGAGATCCAGATACGCAGTATTTT
TRBV12-3/TRBV12-4	TRBD2	NA	TRBJ2-3	CASSYGLAGHTDTQYF	TGTGCCAGCAGTTATGGGCTAGCGGGGCACACAGATACGCAGTATTTT
TRBV4-1	NA	many	TRBJ1-5	CASSQGGSRNQPQHF	TGCGCCAGCAGCCAAGGCGGGTCGCGCAATCAGCCCCAGCATTTT
TRBV7-2	NA	medium-sized	TRBJ1-5	CASSGGSGSKPQHF	TGTGCCAGCAGCGGAGGGTCTGGGAGTAAGCCCCAGCATTTT
TRBV18	NA	many	TRBJ1-3	CASSPAGSGNTIYF	TGTGCCAGCTCACCCGCAGGCTCTGGAAACACCATATATTTT
TRBV5-4	NA	medium-sized	TRBJ1-4	CASSLYRQMDEKLFF	TGTGCCAGCAGCCTTTACCGACAGATGGATGAAAAACTGTTTTTT
TRBV7-8	NA	many	TRBJ2-7	CASSYTGAGAYEQYF	TGTGCCAGCAGTTACACCGGGGCCGGAGCCTACGAGCAGTACTTC
TRBV14	TRBD2	many	TRBJ2-7	CASSQDTSGRREQYF	TGTGCCAGCAGCCAAGACACTAGCGGGAGGAGGGAGCAGTACTTC
TRBV6-6	NA	many	TRBJ1-6	CASSSTGISPLHF	TGTGCCAGCAGTTCAACAGGGATTTCACCCCTCCACTTT
TRBV10-3	TRBD1	many	TRBJ1-2	CAISDPDRGGYGYTF	TGTGCCATCAGTGACCCGGACAGGGGTGGATATGGCTACACCTTC
TRBV11-2	NA	many	TRBJ2-7	CASSLLTGALYEQYF	TGTGCCAGCAGCTTGTTGACCGGAGCGCTCTACGAGCAGTACTTC
TRBV7-6	NA	medium-sized	TRBJ1-1	CASSLGESTEAFF	TGTGCCAGCAGCTTAGGAGAGAGTACTGAAGCTTTCTTT
TRBV12-3/TRBV12-4	TRBD2	many	TRBJ2-3	CASSLAASGGTDTQYF	TGTGCCAGCAGTTTAGCGGCTAGCGGGGGCACAGATACGCAGTATTTT
TRBV6-6	NA	many	TRBJ1-5	CASQAGSQPQHF	TGTGCCAGCCAAGCGGGGAGCCAGCCCCAGCATTTT
TRBV19	TRBD1	NA	TRBJ1-4	CASSSGQGATNEKLFF	TGTGCCAGTAGTTCAGGACAGGGGGCAACTAATGAAAAACTGTTTTTT
TRBV19	NA	large	TRBJ2-3	CASIPRPGLWDTQYF	TGTGCCAGTATCCCGAGACCGGGGTTGTGGGATACGCAGTATTTT
TRBV29-1	NA	many	TRBJ2-5	CSVEEAGTQYF	TGCAGCGTTGAAGAGGCAGGGACCCAGTACTTC
TRBV6-1	TRBD1	many	TRBJ2-3	CASRTGTGGTDTQYF	TGTGCCAGCAGAACCGGGACAGGGGGCACAGATACGCAGTATTTT
TRBV10-3	TRBD2	NA	TRBJ2-4	CATQIGGDKNIQYF	TGTGCCACCCAAATCGGGGGGGACAAAAACATTCAGTACTTC
TRBV29-1	NA	many	TRBJ2-5	CSVAPQATQYF	TGCAGCGTTGCCCCTCAGGCGACCCAGTACTTC
TRBV29-1	NA	many	TRBJ1-1	CSVVKLPRDAFF	TGCAGCGTTGTTAAACTTCCGAGGGACGCTTTCTTT
TRBV24-1	TRBD1	many	TRBJ1-5	CATSDGTGGQPQHF	TGTGCCACCAGTGATGGGACAGGGGGTCAGCCCCAGCATTTT
TRBV7-2	NA	many	TRBJ1-2	CASSEDNNYGYTF	TGTGCCAGCAGCGAGGACAATAACTATGGCTACACCTTC
TRBV7-7	NA	many	TRBJ2-5	CASSLARSEETQYF	TGTGCTAGCAGCTTAGCCCGGTCAGAAGAGACCCAGTACTTC
TRBV28	NA	NA	TRBJ1-6	CASILSDRPNSPLHF	TGTGCCAGCATACTTTCGGACAGACCCAATTCACCCCTCCACTTT
TRBV29-1	TRBD2	many	TRBJ2-7	CSVRRTSGSSYEQYF	TGCAGCGTTCGCAGGACTAGCGGTAGCTCCTACGAGCAGTACTTC
TRBV7-2	NA	large	TRBJ1-1	CASSVKRARNTEAFF	TGTGCCAGCAGTGTGAAGAGGGCAAGGAACACTGAAGCTTTCTTT
TRBV4-1	TRBD2	NA	TRBJ2-3	CASSQVKREADTQYF	TGCGCCAGCAGCCAAGTGAAACGGGAGGCAGATACGCAGTATTTT
TRBV2	NA	medium-sized	TRBJ1-5	CASSETRSNQPQHF	TGTGCCAGCAGTGAAACCCGGAGCAATCAGCCCCAGCATTTT
TRBV5-1	NA	few	TRBJ2-5	CASSLGGARETQYF	TGCGCCAGCAGCTTGGGCGGGGCACGTGAGACCCAGTACTTC
TRBV20-1	NA	NA	TRBJ1-6	CSAPVYGPLHF	TGCAGTGCTCCAGTATACGGTCCCCTCCACTTT
TRBV5-1	NA	medium-sized	TRBJ1-2	CASSLEAPNYGYTF	TGCGCCAGCAGCTTGGAAGCACCGAACTATGGCTACACCTTC
TRBV10-3	NA	many	TRBJ2-3	CAISGQLSSTDTQYF	TGTGCCATCAGTGGACAGCTTTCTAGCACAGATACGCAGTATTTT
TRBV10-3	TRBD2	medium-sized	TRBJ2-5	CAIRDSLAGETQYF	TGTGCCATCAGAGACAGTTTAGCGGGAGAGACCCAGTACTTC
TRBV9	NA	many	TRBJ1-2	CASSVVGLGGYTF	TGTGCCAGCAGCGTAGTAGGGCTCGGTGGCTACACCTTC
TRBV28	TRBD1	NA	TRBJ2-7	CASSPGQDPYEQYF	TGTGCCAGCAGTCCGGGACAGGACCCCTACGAGCAGTACTTC
TRBV27	TRBD1	medium-sized	TRBJ1-2	CASSLSAGGFGYTF	TGTGCCAGCAGTTTATCGGCAGGGGGCTTCGGCTACACCTTC
TRBV27	NA	medium-sized	TRBJ1-2	CASTSFEEQPNYGYTF	TGTGCCAGCACCTCGTTTGAGGAGCAACCTAACTATGGCTACACCTTC
TRBV6-2/TRBV6-3	NA	NA	TRBJ1-1	CASSYKGSTTEAFF	TGTGCCAGCAGTTACAAGGGGTCCACCACTGAAGCTTTCTTT
TRBV7-9	NA	medium-sized	TRBJ2-1	CASTPGGGFNEQFF	TGTGCCAGCACCCCGGGCGGCGGGTTTAATGAGCAGTTCTTC
TRBV28	TRBD1	medium-sized	TRBJ2-1	CASSSVGQGTNSYNEQFF	TGTGCCAGCAGTTCAGTCGGACAGGGGACGAACTCCTACAATGAGCAGTTCTTC
TRBV3-1	NA	many	TRBJ1-5	CASSQFRNQPQHF	TGTGCCAGCAGCCAATTCAGAAATCAGCCCCAGCATTTT
TRBV7-3	TRBD2	medium-sized	TRBJ2-1	CASSSTSGSSYNEQFF	TGTGCCAGCAGCTCAACTAGCGGTAGCTCCTACAATGAGCAGTTCTTC
TRBV5-6	NA	medium-sized	TRBJ2-5	CASSSSGTQYF	TGTGCCAGCAGCTCCTCCGGAACCCAGTACTTC
TRBV20-1	TRBD2	medium-sized	TRBJ2-1	CSARVRGLAGGEQFF	TGCAGTGCTAGAGTGAGGGGACTAGCGGGAGGTGAGCAGTTCTTC
TRBV5-4	TRBD1	medium-sized	TRBJ1-6	CASSLGGQTYSPLHF	TGTGCCAGCAGCTTGGGGGGACAGACTTATTCACCCCTCCACTTT
TRBV24-1	NA	NA	TRBJ2-3	CATSDPGRTDTQYF	TGTGCCACCAGTGACCCCGGACGCACAGATACGCAGTATTTT